This record looks at one TCR beta chain sequence and its context. Between the trimmed V and J ends, which lost 5 bases and 9 bases, there was a span of 23 bases. The CDR3 loop spans 16 amino acids. Germline CDR1 is MDHEN and CDR2 is SYDVKM. This sample stems from a study of T cell changes during pregnancy in multiple sclerosis. Measured with immunoSEQ multiplex PCR; TCRdb has only the in-frame clones, and not every one. The table lists 78,000 or so clones, just over 90% of them singletons, with approximately 2.5% in the top ten. The clonotype comes from a female donor with multiple sclerosis, enrolled in a pregnancy study. The source material was peripheral blood, sampled before pregnancy. V is TRBV28 and J is TRBJ2-1; TRBD1 is a possible D gene (5 bases). The DNA of the CDR3 is TGTGCCAGCAGTACTGGGGCCGGACGTTTCTTGGGTGAGCAGTTCTTC. Its translation is CASSTGAGRFLGEQFF. Filled out from reference TRBV28 and TRBJ2-1, the complete variable domain reads DVKVTQSSRYLVKRTGEKVFLECVQDMDHENMFWYRQDPGLGLRLIYFSYDVKMKEKGDIPEGYSVSREKKERFSLILESASTNQTSMYLCASSTGAGRFLGEQFFGPGTRLTVL.